This T cell receptor beta chain was documented in a study of blood T cell repertoires in COVID-19. Study details: COVID-19 samples from acute and convalescent phases originated in the United States, Italy and Spain.

CDR1 and CDR2 (germline): SGHTA, FQGNSA. The CDR3 is made up of 14 amino acids. V shed 5 bases, J shed 5 bases, and the junction held 8 bases outside the gene matches. TCRdb's table, derived via immunoSEQ multiplex PCR, lists solely in-frame clones and lacks some. The table lists hundreds of thousands of clones, roughly 84% of them singletons, with about a sixth in the top ten. The chain combines TRBV7-2 with TRBJ1-2; 7 nucleotides line up with TRBD1. The clonotype was recovered from a woman aged 80 or over with active or convalescent COVID-19. The sequencing sample was made of peripheral blood. CDR3 sequence (DNA): TGTGCCAGCAGCGAGGGGGGACAGCCTTATGGCTACACCTTC. Translating gives CASSEGGQPYGYTF. The complete variable domain, with remaining parts taken from reference TRBV7-2 and TRBJ1-2, reads GAGVSQSPSNKVTEKGKDVELRCDPISGHTALYWYRQSLGQGLEFLIYFQGNSAPDKSGLPSDRFSAERTGGSVSTLTIQRTQQEDSAVYLCASSEGGQPYGYTFGSGTRLTVV.